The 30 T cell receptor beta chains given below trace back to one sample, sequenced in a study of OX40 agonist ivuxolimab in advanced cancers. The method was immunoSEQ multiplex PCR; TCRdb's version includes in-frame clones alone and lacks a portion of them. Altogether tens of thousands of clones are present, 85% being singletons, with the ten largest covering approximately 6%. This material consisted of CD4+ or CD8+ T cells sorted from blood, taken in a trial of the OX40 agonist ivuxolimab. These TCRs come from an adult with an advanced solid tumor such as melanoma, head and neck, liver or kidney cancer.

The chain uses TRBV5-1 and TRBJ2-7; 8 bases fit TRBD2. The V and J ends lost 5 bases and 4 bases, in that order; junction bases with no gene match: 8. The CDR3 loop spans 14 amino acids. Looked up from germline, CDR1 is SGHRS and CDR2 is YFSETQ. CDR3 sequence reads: CASSMSGSKYEQYF. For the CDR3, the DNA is TGCGCCAGCAGTATGAGCGGGAGTAAGTACGAGCAGTACTTC.

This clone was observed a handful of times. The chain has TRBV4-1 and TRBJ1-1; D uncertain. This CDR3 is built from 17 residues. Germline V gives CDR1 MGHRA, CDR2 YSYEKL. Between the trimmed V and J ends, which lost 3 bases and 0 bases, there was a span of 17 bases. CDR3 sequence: CASSQRGGQYVNTEAFF. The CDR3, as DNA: TGCGCCAGCAGCCAGCGCGGTGGGCAGTACGTGAACACTGAAGCTTTCTTT.

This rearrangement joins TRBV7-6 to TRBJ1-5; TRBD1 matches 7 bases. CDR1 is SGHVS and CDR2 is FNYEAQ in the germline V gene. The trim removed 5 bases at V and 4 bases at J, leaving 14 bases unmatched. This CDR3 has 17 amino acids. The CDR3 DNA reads TGTGCCAGCAGCCCAGAGTCCGACAGGGTTAAAAATCAGCCCCAGCATTTT. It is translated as CASSPESDRVKNQPQHF. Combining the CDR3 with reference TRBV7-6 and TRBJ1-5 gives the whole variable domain GAGVSQSPRYKVTKRGQDVALRCDPISGHVSLYWYRQALGQGPEFLTYFNYEAQQDKSGLPNDRFSAERPEGSISTLTIQRTEQRDSAMYRCASSPESDRVKNQPQHFGDGTRLSIL.

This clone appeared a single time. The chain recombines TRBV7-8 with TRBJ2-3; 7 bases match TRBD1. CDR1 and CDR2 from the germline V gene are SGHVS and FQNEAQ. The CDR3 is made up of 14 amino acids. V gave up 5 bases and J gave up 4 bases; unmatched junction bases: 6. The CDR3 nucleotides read TGTGCCAGCAGCCTAAGGGGGCGCGCAGATACGCAGTATTTT. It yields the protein CASSLRGRADTQYF.

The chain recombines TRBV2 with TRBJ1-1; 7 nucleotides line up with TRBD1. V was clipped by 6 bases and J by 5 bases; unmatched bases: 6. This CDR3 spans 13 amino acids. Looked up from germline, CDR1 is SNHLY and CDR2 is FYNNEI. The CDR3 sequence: CASSPDRVTEAFF. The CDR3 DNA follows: TGTGCCAGCAGCCCCGACAGGGTTACTGAAGCTTTCTTT.

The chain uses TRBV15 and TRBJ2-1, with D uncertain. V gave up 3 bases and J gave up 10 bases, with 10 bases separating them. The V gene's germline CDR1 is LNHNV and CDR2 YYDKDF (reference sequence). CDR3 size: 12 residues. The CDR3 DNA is TGTGCCACCAGCAGGGTTATGAGCGAGCAGTTCTTC. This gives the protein CATSRVMSEQFF.

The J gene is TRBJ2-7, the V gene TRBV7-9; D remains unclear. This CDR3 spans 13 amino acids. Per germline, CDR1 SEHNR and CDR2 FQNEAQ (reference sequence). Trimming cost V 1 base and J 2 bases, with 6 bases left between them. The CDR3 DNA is TGTGCCAGCAGCTTAGGAAACACCTACGAGCAGTACGTC. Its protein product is CASSLGNTYEQYV.

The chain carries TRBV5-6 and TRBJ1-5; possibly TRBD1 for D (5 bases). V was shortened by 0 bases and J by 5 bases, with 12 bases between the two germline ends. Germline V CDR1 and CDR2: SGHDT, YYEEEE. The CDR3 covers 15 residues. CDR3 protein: CASSLGGLGDQPQHF. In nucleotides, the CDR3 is TGTGCCAGCAGCTTGGGGGGCCTCGGGGATCAGCCCCAGCATTTT.

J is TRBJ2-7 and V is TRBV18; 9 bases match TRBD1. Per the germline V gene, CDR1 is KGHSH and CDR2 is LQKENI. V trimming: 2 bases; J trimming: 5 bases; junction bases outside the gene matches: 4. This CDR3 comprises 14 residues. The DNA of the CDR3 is TGTGCCAGCTCACCAACAGGGGGCATCGACGAGCAGTACTTC. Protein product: CASSPTGGIDEQYF.

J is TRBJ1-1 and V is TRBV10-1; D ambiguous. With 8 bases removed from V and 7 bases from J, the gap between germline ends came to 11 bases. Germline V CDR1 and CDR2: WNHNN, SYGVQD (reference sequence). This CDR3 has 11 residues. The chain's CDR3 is CASRRDGEAFF. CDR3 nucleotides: TGCGCCAGCCGACGGGATGGTGAAGCTTTCTTT.

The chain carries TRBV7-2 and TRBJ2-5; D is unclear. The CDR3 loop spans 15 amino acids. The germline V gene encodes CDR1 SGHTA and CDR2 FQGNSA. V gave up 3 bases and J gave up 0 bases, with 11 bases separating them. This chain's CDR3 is CASSLGSWYQETQYF. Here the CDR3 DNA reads TGTGCCAGCAGCTTGGGTAGTTGGTACCAAGAGACCCAGTACTTC.

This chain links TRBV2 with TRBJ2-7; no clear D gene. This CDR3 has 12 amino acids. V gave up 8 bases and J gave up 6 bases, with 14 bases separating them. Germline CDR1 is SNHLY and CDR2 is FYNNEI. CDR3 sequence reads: CASSALSIEQYV. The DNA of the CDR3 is TGTGCCAGCTCTGCTCTGAGCATCGAGCAGTACGTC.

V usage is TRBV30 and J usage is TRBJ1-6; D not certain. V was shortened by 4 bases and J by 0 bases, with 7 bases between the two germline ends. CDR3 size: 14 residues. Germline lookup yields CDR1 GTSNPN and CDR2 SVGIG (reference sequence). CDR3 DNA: TGTGCCTGGACGGCAGGCTCCTATAATTCACCCCTCCACTTT. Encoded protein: CAWTAGSYNSPLHF.

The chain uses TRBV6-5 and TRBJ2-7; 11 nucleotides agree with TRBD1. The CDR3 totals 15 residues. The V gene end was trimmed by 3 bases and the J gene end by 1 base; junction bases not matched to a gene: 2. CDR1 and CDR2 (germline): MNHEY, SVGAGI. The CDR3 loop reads CASSYGQGASYEQYV. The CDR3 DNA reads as TGTGCCAGCAGTTATGGACAGGGGGCATCCTACGAGCAGTACGTC.

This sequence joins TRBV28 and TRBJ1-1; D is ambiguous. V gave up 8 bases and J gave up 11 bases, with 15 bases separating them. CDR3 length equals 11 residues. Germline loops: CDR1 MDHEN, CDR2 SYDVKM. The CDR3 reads CASGIRVGAFF. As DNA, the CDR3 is TGTGCCAGCGGCATCCGGGTGGGGGCTTTCTTT.

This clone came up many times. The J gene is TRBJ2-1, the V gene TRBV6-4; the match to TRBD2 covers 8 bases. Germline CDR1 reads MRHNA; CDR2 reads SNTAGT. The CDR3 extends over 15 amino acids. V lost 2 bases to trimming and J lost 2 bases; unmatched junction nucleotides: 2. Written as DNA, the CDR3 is TGTGCCAGCAGTGACAAAGCGGGAGCCTACAATGAGCAGTTCTTC. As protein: CASSDKAGAYNEQFF.

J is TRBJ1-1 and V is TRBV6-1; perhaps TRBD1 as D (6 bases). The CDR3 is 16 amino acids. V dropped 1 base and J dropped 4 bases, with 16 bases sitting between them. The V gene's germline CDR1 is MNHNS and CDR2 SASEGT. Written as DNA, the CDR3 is TGTGCCAGCAGTGAAGAGGGGGACGTCGTGGGCACTGAAGCTTTCTTT. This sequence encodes CASSEEGDVVGTEAFF.

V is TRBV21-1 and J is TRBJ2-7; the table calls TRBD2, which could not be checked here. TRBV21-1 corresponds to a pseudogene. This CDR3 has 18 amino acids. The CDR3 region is CASSPCTIAGGPPYEQYV. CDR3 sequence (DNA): TGTGCCAGCAGCCCCTGTACCATAGCGGGGGGGCCCCCCTACGAGCAGTACGTC.

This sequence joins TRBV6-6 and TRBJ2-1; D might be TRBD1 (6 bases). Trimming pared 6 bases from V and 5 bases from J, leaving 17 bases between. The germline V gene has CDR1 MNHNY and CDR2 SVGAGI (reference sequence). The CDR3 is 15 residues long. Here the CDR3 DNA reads TGTGCCAGCAGCCGAAACCGGGACACAAACAATGAGCAGTTCTTC. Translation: CASSRNRDTNNEQFF.

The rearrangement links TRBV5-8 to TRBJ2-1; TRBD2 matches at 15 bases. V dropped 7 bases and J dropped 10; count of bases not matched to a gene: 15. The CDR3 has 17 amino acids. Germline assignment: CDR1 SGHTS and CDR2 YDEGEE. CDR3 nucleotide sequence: TGTGCCAGCCCCATGAGAGTTAGGACTAGCGGGAGGGACGAGCAGTTCTTC. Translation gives CASPMRVRTSGRDEQFF.

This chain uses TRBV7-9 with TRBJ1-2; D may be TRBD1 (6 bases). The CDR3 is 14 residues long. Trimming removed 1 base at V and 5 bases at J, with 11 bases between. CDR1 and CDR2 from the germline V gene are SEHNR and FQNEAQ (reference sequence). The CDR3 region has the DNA TGTGCCAGCAGCTTAGACGGGACACAATATGGCTACACCTTC. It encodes CASSLDGTQYGYTF.

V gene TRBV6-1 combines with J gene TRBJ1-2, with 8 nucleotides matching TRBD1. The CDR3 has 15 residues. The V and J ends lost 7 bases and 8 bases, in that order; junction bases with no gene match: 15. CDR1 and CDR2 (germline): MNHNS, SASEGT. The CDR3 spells CASTDRDGTGFGYTF. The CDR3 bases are TGTGCCAGCACCGACAGAGACGGGACAGGTTTCGGCTACACCTTC.

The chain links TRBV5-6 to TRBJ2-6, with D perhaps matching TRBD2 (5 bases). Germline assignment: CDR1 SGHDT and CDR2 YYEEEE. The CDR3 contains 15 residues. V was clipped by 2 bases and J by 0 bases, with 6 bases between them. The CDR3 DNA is TGTGCCAGCAGCTTACGGGGCTCTGGGGCCAACGTCCTGACTTTC. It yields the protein CASSLRGSGANVLTF.

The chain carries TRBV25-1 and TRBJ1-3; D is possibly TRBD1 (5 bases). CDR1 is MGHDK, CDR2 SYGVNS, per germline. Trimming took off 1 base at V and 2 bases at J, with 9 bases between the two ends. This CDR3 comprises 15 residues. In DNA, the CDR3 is TGTGCCAGCAGTGAATGGGGGACGGCTGGAAACACCATATATTTT. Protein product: CASSEWGTAGNTIYF.

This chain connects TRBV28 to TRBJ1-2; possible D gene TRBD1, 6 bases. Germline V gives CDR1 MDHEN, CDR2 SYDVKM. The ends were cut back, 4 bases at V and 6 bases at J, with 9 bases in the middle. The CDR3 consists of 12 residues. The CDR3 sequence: CASSYGGDGYTF. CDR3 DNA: TGTGCCAGCAGTTATGGGGGCGATGGCTACACCTTC.

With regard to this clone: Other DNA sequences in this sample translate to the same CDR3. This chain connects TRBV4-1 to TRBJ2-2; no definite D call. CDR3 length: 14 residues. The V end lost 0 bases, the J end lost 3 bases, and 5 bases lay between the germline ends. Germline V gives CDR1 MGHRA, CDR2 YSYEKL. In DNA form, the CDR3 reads TGCGCCAGCAGCCAAGATATAGACACCGGGGAGCTGTTTTTT. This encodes CASSQDIDTGELFF.

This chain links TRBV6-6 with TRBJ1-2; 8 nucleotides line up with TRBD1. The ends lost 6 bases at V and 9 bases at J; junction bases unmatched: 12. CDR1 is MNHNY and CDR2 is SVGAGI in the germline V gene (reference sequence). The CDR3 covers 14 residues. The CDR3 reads CASSLETGVRSYTF. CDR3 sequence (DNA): TGTGCCAGCAGCCTTGAGACAGGGGTCCGCAGCTACACCTTC.

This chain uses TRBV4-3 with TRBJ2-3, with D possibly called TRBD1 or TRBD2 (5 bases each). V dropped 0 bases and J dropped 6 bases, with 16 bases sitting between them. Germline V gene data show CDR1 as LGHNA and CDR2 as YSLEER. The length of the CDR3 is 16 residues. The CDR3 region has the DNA TGCGCCAGCAGCCAAGAGGGGAACGGGGCCGCGGATACGCAGTATTTT. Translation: CASSQEGNGAADTQYF.

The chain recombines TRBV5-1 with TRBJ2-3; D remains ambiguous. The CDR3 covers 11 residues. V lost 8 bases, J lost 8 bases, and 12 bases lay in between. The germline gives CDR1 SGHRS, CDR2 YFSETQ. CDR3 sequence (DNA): TGCGCCAGTATTGGGGAAGGTACGCAGTATTTT. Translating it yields CASIGEGTQYF.

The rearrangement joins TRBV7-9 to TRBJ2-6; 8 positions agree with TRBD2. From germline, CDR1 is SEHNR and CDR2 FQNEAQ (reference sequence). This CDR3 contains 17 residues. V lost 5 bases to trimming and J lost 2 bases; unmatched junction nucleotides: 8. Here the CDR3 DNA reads TGTGCCAGCAGCCCCGGACTAGCTAGGGCTGGGGCCAACGTCCTGACTTTC. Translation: CASSPGLARAGANVLTF.